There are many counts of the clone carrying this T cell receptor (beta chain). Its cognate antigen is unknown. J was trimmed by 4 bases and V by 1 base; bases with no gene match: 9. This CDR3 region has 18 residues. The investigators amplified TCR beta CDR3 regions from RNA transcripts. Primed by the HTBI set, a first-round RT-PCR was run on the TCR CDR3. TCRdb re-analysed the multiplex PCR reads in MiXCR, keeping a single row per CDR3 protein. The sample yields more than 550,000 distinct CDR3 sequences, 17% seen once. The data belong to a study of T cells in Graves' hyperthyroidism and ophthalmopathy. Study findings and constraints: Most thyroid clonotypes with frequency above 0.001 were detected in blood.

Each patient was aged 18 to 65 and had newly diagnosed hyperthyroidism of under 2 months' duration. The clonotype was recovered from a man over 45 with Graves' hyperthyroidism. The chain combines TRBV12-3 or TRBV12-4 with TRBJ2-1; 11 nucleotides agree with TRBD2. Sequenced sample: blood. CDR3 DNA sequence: TGTGCCAGCAGTTTAGGTATAGGGACTAGCGGTTATTACAATGAGCAGTTCTTC. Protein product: CASSLGIGTSGYYNEQFF.